Following are 22 T cell receptor beta chains from one sample sequenced in a study of CD8 T cells in Susac syndrome. The RNA input was roughly 0.45 to 1 ug, and it was reverse transcribed with random hexamers. MiXCR, applied by TCRdb to the immunoSEQ multiplex PCR reads, yields one record per CDR3 protein. The table shows 150,000 to 200,000 distinct CDR3 sequences, with around 94% occurring only once. Sequenced input: CD4+ T cells from PBMCs. The source is a human donor in good health.

The chain has TRBV29-1 and TRBJ2-1; D gene uncertain. CDR1 and CDR2 (germline): SQVTM, ANQGSEA. V shed 6 bases and J shed 0 bases, with 9 bases lying between them. This CDR3 spans 13 amino acids. CDR3 amino acids: CSVATSSYNEQFF. CDR3 nucleotide sequence: TGCAGCGTAGCGACAAGCTCCTACAATGAGCAGTTCTTC.

The chain is built from TRBV5-1 and TRBJ2-5; D is ambiguous. The germline V gene encodes CDR1 SGHRS and CDR2 YFSETQ. The CDR3 covers 15 residues. Trimming cost V 4 bases and J 1 base, with 14 bases left between them. The CDR3 bases are TGCGCCAGCAGCCTGCGTCGGGCCGTCCAAGAGACCCAGTACTTC. It specifies CASSLRRAVQETQYF.

This CDR3 is CSARRHSNTEAFF. CDR3 DNA: TGCAGTGCAAGAAGGCACTCGAACACTGAAGCTTTCTTT. The genes are TRBV20-1 and TRBJ1-1; no clear D gene. Germline loops: CDR1 DFQATT, CDR2 SNEGSKA (reference sequence). V lost 6 bases to trimming and J lost 1 base, with 12 bases between them. The CDR3 contains 13 residues.

This rearrangement joins TRBV19 to TRBJ2-6, with D possibly called TRBD1 or TRBD2 (5 bases each). The CDR3 sequence is 13 residues long. From germline, CDR1 is LNHDA and CDR2 SQIVND (reference sequence). With 5 bases removed from V and 10 bases from J, the gap between germline ends came to 12 bases. As DNA, the CDR3 is TGTGCCAGTAGTGCCAGAGAGGGGAACGTCCTGACTTTC. Its translation is CASSAREGNVLTF. The entire variable domain, with the rest obtained from reference TRBV19 and TRBJ2-6, is as follows: DGGITQSPKYLFRKEGQNVTLSCEQNLNHDAMYWYRQDPGQGLRLIYYSQIVNDFQKGDIAEGYSVSREKKESFPLTVTSAQKNPTAFYLCASSAREGNVLTFGAGSRLTVL.

J is TRBJ1-2 and V is TRBV18; 9 bases align to TRBD1. Per germline, CDR1 KGHSH and CDR2 LQKENI. V shed 3 bases and J 2 bases; nucleotides not matched to a gene: 7. There are 16 residues in the CDR3. The DNA of the CDR3 is TGTGCCAGCTCACCGGGAATAGGACAGGGGAACTATGGCTACACCTTC. Its translation: CASSPGIGQGNYGYTF.

This clonotype has a single count. The V and J genes are TRBV12-3 or TRBV12-4 and TRBJ2-1, with D uncertain. The CDR3 contains 12 residues. The germline V and J ends were trimmed by 5 bases and 8 bases, with 10 bases remaining between them. CDR3 sequence (DNA): TGTGCCAGCAGTCACTTGGGTCATGAGCAGTTCTTC. This encodes CASSHLGHEQFF.

This rearrangement joins TRBV5-4 to TRBJ1-1; D remains unclear. V lost 4 bases and J 2 bases, leaving 6 bases between the germline ends. CDR3 size: 12 residues. Germline V gene sequence: CDR1 SGHNT, CDR2 YYREEE (reference sequence). The CDR3: CASSGFNTEAFF. As DNA, the CDR3 is TGTGCCAGCAGCGGATTTAACACTGAAGCTTTCTTT.

The chain links TRBV15 to TRBJ1-2, with 7 bases lining up with TRBD1. From germline, CDR1 is LNHNV and CDR2 YYDKDF (reference sequence). The CDR3 length is 15 residues. After removal of 5 bases from V and 0 bases from J, the junction contained 6 bases not matched to a gene. The CDR3 DNA sequence: TGTGCCACCAGCGCCCGGACAGGAGCTAACTATGGCTACACCTTC. Translating gives CATSARTGANYGYTF.

The V call is TRBV7-2, the J call TRBJ2-7; D unclear. CDR1 and CDR2 from the germline V gene are SGHTA and FQGNSA. The CDR3 has 14 amino acids. V gave up 1 base and J gave up 2 bases, with 9 bases separating them. The DNA for the CDR3 is TGTGCCAGCAGCTTAGGAGGTAAAACCTACGAGCAGTACTTC. The encoded protein is CASSLGGKTYEQYF.

The V gene is TRBV9, the J gene TRBJ2-3; D gene uncertain. CDR1 SGDLS and CDR2 YYNGEE come from the germline V gene. This CDR3 region has 12 residues. Deletions cut 1 base from V and 10 bases from J, with 10 bases between. The CDR3 here is CASSVLNYPQYF. DNA of the CDR3: TGTGCCAGCAGCGTACTTAATTACCCGCAGTATTTT.

The gene calls are TRBV19 and TRBJ1-6, with TRBD1 as a possible D gene (5 bases). This CDR3 is 13 amino acids long. The V and J ends lost 7 bases and 7 bases respectively, with 11 bases between them. In germline, CDR1 is LNHDA, CDR2 SQIVND (reference sequence). The CDR3 reads CASKTVENSPLHF. The CDR3 nucleotides are TGTGCCAGTAAGACAGTTGAGAATTCACCCCTCCACTTT.

The chain couples TRBV6-6 to TRBJ2-7; 10 bases agree with TRBD2. V lost 6 bases to trimming and J lost 4 bases; unmatched junction nucleotides: 3. The germline gives CDR1 MNHNY, CDR2 SVGAGI (reference sequence). This CDR3 has 13 amino acids. The CDR3, as DNA: TGTGCCAGCAGCGCTAGCGGGGGTTACGAGCAGTACTTC. This encodes CASSASGGYEQYF.

V and J are TRBV5-4 and TRBJ2-2; either TRBD1 or TRBD2 may supply D (6 bases each). V lost 4 bases and J 4 bases, leaving 14 bases between the germline ends. Germline CDR1 and CDR2: SGHNT and YYREEE (reference sequence). This CDR3 is 15 amino acids long. CDR3 protein: CASSEIRGRTGELFF. The CDR3 DNA sequence: TGTGCCAGCAGCGAGATACGGGGGCGCACCGGGGAGCTGTTTTTT. Combining the CDR3 with reference TRBV5-4 and TRBJ2-2 gives the whole variable domain ETGVTQSPTHLIKTRGQQVTLRCSSQSGHNTVSWYQQALGQGPQFIFQYYREEENGRGNFPPRFSGLQFPNYSSELNVNALELDDSALYLCASSEIRGRTGELFFGEGSRLTVL.

The chain uses TRBV29-1 and TRBJ2-3; 7 bases line up with TRBD2. CDR1 and CDR2 (germline): SQVTM, ANQGSEA. The junction had 6 bases not matched to a gene; V was cut back by 5 bases and J by 1 base. The CDR3 totals 14 residues. The CDR3 is CSVHGTIRTDTQYF. Written as DNA, the CDR3 is TGCAGCGTTCACGGGACTATCCGCACAGATACGCAGTATTTT.

The rearrangement links TRBV20-1 to TRBJ2-7; possible D gene TRBD1, 6 bases. Germline V gene data show CDR1 as DFQATT and CDR2 as SNEGSKA (reference sequence). The CDR3 totals 13 residues. V was trimmed by 3 bases and J by 2 bases, leaving 11 bases between them. The CDR3 sequence: CSARDRKAYEQYF. Here the CDR3 DNA reads TGCAGTGCTAGGGACAGAAAGGCCTACGAGCAGTACTTC.

The table lists this clonotype with a few counts. This rearrangement joins TRBV18 to TRBJ1-1; TRBD1 matches 9 bases. V shed 3 bases and J 2 bases; nucleotides not matched to a gene: 4. This CDR3 has 15 amino acids. CDR1 and CDR2 (germline): KGHSH, LQKENI. Here the CDR3 reads CASSPPTGGNTEAFF. CDR3 sequence (DNA): TGTGCCAGCTCACCTCCGACAGGGGGAAACACTGAAGCTTTCTTT.

The V call is TRBV6-2 or TRBV6-3, the J call TRBJ2-6; no reliable D call. CDR1 and CDR2 from the germline V gene are MNHEY and SVGEGT. This CDR3 is 15 amino acids long. V gave up 6 bases and J gave up 0 bases, with 9 bases separating them. The CDR3, as DNA: TGTGCCAGCAGCACTGCGAACTCTGGGGCCAACGTCCTGACTTTC. It specifies CASSTANSGANVLTF.

This clonotype has only a few counts. The chain combines TRBV4-2 with TRBJ1-1; 8 nucleotides agree with TRBD1. This CDR3 is built from 13 residues. Losses at the gene ends were 0 bases for V and 11 bases for J; bases not matched to a gene: 5. The germline CDR1 and CDR2 sequences are LGHNA and YNFKEQ. DNA for the CDR3: TGTGCCAGCAGCCAAGACAGGGGGCGGGAGGCTTTCTTT. Translation: CASSQDRGREAFF.

The rearrangement links TRBV18 to TRBJ1-2; D unclear. V was shortened by 4 bases and J by 0 bases, with 12 bases between the two germline ends. Germline V gene lookup returns CDR1 KGHSH and CDR2 LQKENI. CDR3 size: 15 residues. CDR3 sequence: CASSQNRQPNYGYTF. DNA for the CDR3: TGTGCCAGCTCACAGAACAGACAACCTAACTATGGCTACACCTTC.

The CDR3 protein is CASTLRGSKQFF. The CDR3 region has the DNA TGTGCCAGCACCCTCAGGGGCTCCAAGCAGTTCTTC. The chain carries TRBV12-3 or TRBV12-4 and TRBJ2-1, with D possibly TRBD1 on 6 matching bases. Between the trimmed V and J ends, which lost 7 bases and 11 bases, there was a span of 15 bases. This CDR3 is 12 amino acids long.

The J gene is TRBJ1-1, the V gene TRBV6-1; weak D call: TRBD1 (5 bases). The CDR3 covers 12 residues. Germline CDR1 is MNHNS and CDR2 is SASEGT. The germline V and J ends were trimmed by 8 bases and 4 bases, with 11 bases remaining between them. CDR3 sequence reads: CASAPGTTEAFF. CDR3 in DNA: TGTGCCAGCGCCCCCGGGACCACTGAAGCTTTCTTT.

The J gene is TRBJ2-5, the V gene TRBV7-2, with a tentative D call TRBD2 (5 bases). Germline V gives CDR1 SGHTA, CDR2 FQGNSA. V dropped 5 bases and J dropped 2 bases, with 6 bases sitting between them. The CDR3 covers 12 residues. The CDR3 spells CASSRGQETQYF. The CDR3 nucleotides are TGTGCCAGCAGCCGGGGACAAGAGACCCAGTACTTC.